The clone carrying this TCR beta chain has just one count. Its target is unknown. Time point defined: week 47, end of study. Each vaccine dose was 300 ug of mutant IDH1 20-mer peptide, with topical imiquimod. This specimen comes from a study of a mutant IDH1 vaccine in newly diagnosed glioma. CDR1 and CDR2 from the germline V gene are ENHRY and SYGVKD. V was clipped by 6 bases and J by 4 bases; unmatched bases: 4. The CDR3 is made up of 14 amino acids. Study-level findings and limits: Induction of immune responses by the vaccine occurred in 85% to 95% of patients.

Repertoires were generated with immunoSEQ multiplex PCR, while TCRdb's copy carries only in-frame clones and drops some. This repertoire shows over 75,000 clones, 75% to 85% found once; its top ten account for 4% to 5.5%. The sample here was PBMCs, taken from a glioma patient whose treatment included an IDH1 peptide vaccine. The gene calls are TRBV10-3 and TRBJ2-2; 8 nucleotides match TRBD1. The TCR originated in a man aged 40-49 years with glioma. The CDR3 protein is CAISRTGPTGELFF. CDR3 bases: TGTGCCATCAGCCGGACAGGGCCCACCGGGGAGCTGTTTTTT.